This T cell receptor beta chain was retrieved from a study of T cells after yellow fever vaccination. Background on the study: Preparation used SMART-Seq v4 Ultra Low Input for the low-cell-number fractions. Study results and caveats: Among all clonotypes, a small share was observed in both CD4 and CD8 compartments. Most clones from primary vaccination resurfaced after the booster (about 95% CD4, less than 90% CD8). The secondary response peaked faster, at day 5 versus 15, but was weaker.

This clonotype was observed at least ten times. Its antigen is undetermined. TCRdb used MiXCR to reprocess the 5' RACE reads, holding one entry per CDR3 protein. The sample lists around 400,000 distinct CDR3 sequences, 11% seen once, with about 17% in the top ten. This receptor was identified in a man between 18 and 29 years old who received the YFV17D yellow fever vaccine. The specimen comprised PBMCs, sampled on the day of the first yellow fever vaccination.

CDR3 in amino acids: CSARETSGAGETQYF. For the CDR3, the DNA is TGCAGTGCTAGAGAGACTAGCGGGGCCGGGGAGACCCAGTACTTC. V gene TRBV20-1 combines with J gene TRBJ2-5; TRBD2 matches 11 bases. The CDR3 totals 15 residues. With 0 bases clipped from V and 5 bases from J, the junction kept 5 bases outside the gene matches. The germline V gene has CDR1 DFQATT and CDR2 SNEGSKA (reference sequence).